This is a list of T cell receptor beta chains from one sample in a study of regulatory T cells in long-lasting Graves disease. In TCRdb, the multiplex PCR reads were re-called with MiXCR into one record per CDR3 protein. The table records 580,000 or so distinct CDR3 sequences, 15% to 20% of them present only once. These same data were also listed under a study on T cells in Graves' hyperthyroidism and ophthalmopathy.

Here the sequenced sample was peripheral blood mononuclear cells (PBMCs), taken at new diagnosis, from a patient treated with antithyroid drugs. The receptors stem from a man between 18 and 29 years old with Graves disease. Each CDR3 is given with its conserved first and last residue. Fields, in order: V gene, D gene, clone size, J gene, CDR3 protein, CDR3 DNA. The D gene is left open where the match is weak. Part of the rows lack a size; the others show once, few, many or a class for expanded clones.

TRBV11-2	TRBD1	many	TRBJ1-2	CASSPDRGMSGYTF	TGTGCCAGCAGCCCGGACAGGGGGATGTCTGGCTACACCTTC
TRBV30	.	.	TRBJ1-1	CAWSDRIVKAFF	TGTGCCTGGAGTGACAGGATAGTGAAAGCTTTCTTT
TRBV28	TRBD1	.	TRBJ1-3	CASSLTGTAFSGNTIYF	TGTGCCAGCAGTTTAACCGGGACAGCTTTCTCTGGAAACACCATATATTTT
TRBV6-2/TRBV6-3	TRBD2	.	TRBJ2-1	CTSKASGRVDEQFF	TGTACCAGCAAGGCTAGCGGGAGGGTAGATGAGCAGTTCTTC
TRBV29-1	.	many	TRBJ1-2	CSVLWLNYGYTF	TGCAGCGTCTTGTGGCTGAACTATGGCTACACCTTC
TRBV9	.	few	TRBJ2-5	CASSGGSPVGETQYF	TGTGCCAGCAGCGGGGGGTCTCCTGTTGGGGAGACCCAGTACTTC
TRBV12-3/TRBV12-4	.	many	TRBJ2-5	CASSRAPLGPRGTQYF	TGTGCCAGCAGCCGTGCCCCCCTCGGACCCAGGGGGACCCAGTACTTC
TRBV2	.	.	TRBJ2-5	CASSGAGGGLGETQYF	TGTGCCAGCAGTGGGGCGGGTGGGGGTCTGGGAGAGACCCAGTACTTC
TRBV7-9	.	many	TRBJ1-2	CASSLGSHNYGYTF	TGTGCCAGCAGCTTAGGTAGCCATAACTATGGCTACACCTTC
TRBV5-1	TRBD2	few	TRBJ2-1	CASSLAGGRDEQFF	TGCGCCAGCAGCTTAGCGGGAGGCCGGGATGAGCAGTTCTTC
TRBV29-1	.	few	TRBJ1-1	CSALGGRRNTEAFF	TGCAGCGCACTGGGGGGGCGAAGGAACACTGAAGCTTTCTTT
TRBV10-3	TRBD2	many	TRBJ2-7	CAISEREGSYEQYF	TGTGCCATCAGTGAACGGGAGGGGTCCTACGAGCAGTACTTC
TRBV7-2	.	few	TRBJ1-4	CASSSEQGGEKLFF	TGTGCCAGCAGCTCAGAACAGGGTGGAGAAAAACTGTTTTTT
TRBV28	.	many	TRBJ2-5	CASSSDSPFLQETQYF	TGTGCCAGCAGCTCGGACAGTCCCTTCCTGCAAGAGACCCAGTACTTC
TRBV12-3/TRBV12-4	TRBD1	many	TRBJ2-5	CASSPGQGVETQYF	TGTGCCAGCAGCCCCGGGCAGGGGGTGGAGACCCAGTACTTC
TRBV11-2	.	many	TRBJ2-7	CASSLEGRDTSEQYF	TGTGCCAGCAGCTTAGAGGGGAGGGACACCTCCGAGCAGTACTTC
TRBV20-1	TRBD1	many	TRBJ2-7	CSAAQDRLYEQYF	TGCAGTGCTGCACAGGACAGGTTATACGAGCAGTACTTC
TRBV7-9	.	few	TRBJ2-5	CASSPTRDQETQYF	TGTGCCAGCAGCCCGACTAGAGACCAAGAGACCCAGTACTTC
TRBV5-1	.	.	TRBJ2-7	CASSLDSGNEQYF	TGCGCCAGCAGCTTGGATTCCGGTAACGAGCAGTACTTC
TRBV15	.	few	TRBJ2-1	CATSREPGNEQFF	TGTGCCACCAGCAGAGAACCGGGTAATGAGCAGTTCTTC
TRBV3-1	TRBD1	many	TRBJ2-1	CASSRTGDDEQFF	TGTGCCAGCAGCCGGACAGGGGACGATGAGCAGTTCTTC
TRBV7-2	.	.	TRBJ1-4	CASSSDGASEKLFF	TGTGCCAGCAGCTCGGACGGGGCAAGTGAAAAACTGTTTTTT
TRBV24-1	TRBD1	.	TRBJ1-1	CATRGGAGTEAFF	TGTGCCACCCGAGGGGGCGCGGGCACTGAAGCTTTCTTT
TRBV20-1	TRBD2	many	TRBJ2-1	CSARDGSGSTEQFF	TGCAGTGCTAGAGATGGTAGCGGGAGCACTGAGCAGTTCTTC
TRBV3-1	.	few	TRBJ1-4	CASSPKWDEKLFF	TGTGCCAGCAGCCCTAAATGGGATGAAAAACTGTTTTTT
TRBV6-5	TRBD1	many	TRBJ2-5	CASSYSKWSRGQQTQYF	TGTGCCAGCAGTTACTCGAAATGGAGCAGGGGGCAACAGACCCAGTACTTC
TRBV19	.	many	TRBJ1-2	CASSGGQGPILYGYTF	TGTGCCAGTAGTGGCGGCCAGGGCCCGATACTCTATGGCTACACCTTC
TRBV5-6	.	.	TRBJ2-1	CASSLQFNEQFF	TGTGCCAGCAGCTTACAGTTCAATGAGCAGTTCTTC
TRBV12-3/TRBV12-4	TRBD1	many	TRBJ1-4	CASRTTGGIEKLFF	TGTGCCAGCAGGACAACAGGGGGCATTGAAAAACTGTTTTTT
TRBV5-1	.	.	TRBJ1-1	CASSLRNMNTEAFF	TGCGCCAGCAGCTTGAGAAATATGAACACTGAAGCTTTCTTT
TRBV6-1	TRBD1	.	TRBJ2-3	CASTLFDRDADTQYF	TGTGCCAGCACCCTTTTTGACAGGGATGCAGATACGCAGTATTTT
TRBV11-2	.	.	TRBJ2-7	CASSHIVESYEQYF	TGTGCCAGCAGCCACATAGTGGAATCCTACGAGCAGTACTTC
TRBV27	.	few	TRBJ1-5	CASSLSVNGNQPQHF	TGTGCCAGCAGTTTATCGGTGAATGGCAATCAGCCCCAGCATTTT
TRBV5-1	TRBD1	few	TRBJ1-4	CASSYGQGGANEKLFF	TGCGCCAGCAGCTACGGACAGGGAGGAGCTAATGAAAAACTGTTTTTT
TRBV19	TRBD1	few	TRBJ1-4	CASSDRGEKLFF	TGTGCCAGTAGTGACAGGGGTGAAAAACTGTTTTTT
TRBV10-3	TRBD2	few	TRBJ2-3	CAIRVSGTTTDTQYF	TGTGCCATCAGAGTTAGCGGGACCACAACGGATACGCAGTATTTT
TRBV20-1	TRBD2	many	TRBJ2-1	CSASVTSGRTHNEQFF	TGCAGTGCTAGTGTAACTAGCGGGAGGACCCACAATGAGCAGTTCTTC
TRBV12-3/TRBV12-4	TRBD1	.	TRBJ2-7	CASSGQGRWSVEQYF	TGTGCCAGCAGTGGACAGGGGAGGTGGTCGGTGGAGCAGTACTTC
TRBV3-1	.	many	TRBJ2-7	CASSQDEVAYEQYF	TGTGCCAGCAGCCAAGACGAAGTAGCTTACGAGCAGTACTTC
TRBV6-1	TRBD2	many	TRBJ2-1	CASGGRELPRNEQFF	TGTGCCAGCGGCGGGCGGGAGTTACCTAGGAATGAGCAGTTCTTC
TRBV7-3	.	few	TRBJ1-2	CASSLAWGGSYTF	TGTGCCAGCAGCCTCGCATGGGGGGGGAGCTACACCTTC
TRBV7-3	.	.	TRBJ1-6	CASSDGGDNNSPLHF	TGTGCCAGCAGCGATGGGGGCGATAATAATTCACCCCTCCACTTT
TRBV10-1	.	few	TRBJ2-1	CARNRVGNEQFF	TGCGCCCGCAACAGGGTAGGCAATGAGCAGTTCTTC
TRBV3-1	.	few	TRBJ2-1	CASSQTRTAYNEQFF	TGTGCCAGCAGCCAAACCCGGACAGCCTACAATGAGCAGTTCTTC
TRBV28	.	many	TRBJ1-4	CASSLVINEKLFF	TGTGCCAGCAGTTTAGTTATTAATGAAAAACTGTTTTTT
TRBV30	TRBD2	.	TRBJ2-1	CAWSTLVGASGSGNEQFF	TGTGCCTGGAGTACCTTAGTCGGGGCTAGCGGGAGTGGCAATGAGCAGTTCTTC
TRBV2	.	few	TRBJ2-3	CASSEKDSLAFTGTQYF	TGTGCCAGCAGTGAAAAGGATTCCCTAGCGTTCACAGGTACGCAGTATTTT
TRBV6-2/TRBV6-3	.	few	TRBJ1-5	CASTPPRGRGNQPQHF	TGTGCCAGCACCCCACCCCGAGGGCGGGGAAATCAGCCCCAGCATTTT
TRBV6-1	TRBD1	.	TRBJ2-7	CATDAGTGVMTYEQYF	TGTGCCACCGACGCCGGGACAGGGGTGATGACCTACGAGCAGTACTTC
TRBV11-2	.	many	TRBJ1-1	CASSLVGGEAFF	TGTGCCAGCAGCTTAGTCGGGGGTGAAGCTTTCTTT
TRBV12-3/TRBV12-4	.	.	TRBJ2-1	CASSQLVDEQFF	TGTGCCAGCAGCCAGCTTGTCGATGAGCAGTTCTTC
TRBV3-1	.	many	TRBJ1-1	CASSQEGGTTEAFF	TGTGCCAGCAGCCAAGAAGGAGGGACCACTGAAGCTTTCTTT
TRBV11-2	.	.	TRBJ1-4	CASSLLVPGRNEKLFF	TGTGCCAGCAGCCTTTTGGTGCCCGGGAGGAATGAAAAACTGTTTTTT
TRBV7-8	.	few	TRBJ2-3	CASSFRESPDTQYF	TGTGCCAGCAGCTTTCGGGAGTCCCCAGATACGCAGTATTTT
TRBV24-1	.	.	TRBJ1-5	CATSLAGGNQPQHF	TGTGCCACCAGTTTGGCAGGGGGCAATCAGCCCCAGCATTTT
TRBV9	TRBD2	once	TRBJ2-5	CASSEGERESETQYF	TGTGCCAGCAGCGAAGGGGAGCGGGAGTCAGAGACCCAGTACTTC
TRBV5-1	.	few	TRBJ2-5	CASSLVTTQETQYF	TGCGCCAGCAGCTTGGTTACTACACAAGAGACCCAGTACTTC
TRBV20-1	.	.	TRBJ2-1	CSATTDHDRYNEQFF	TGCAGTGCTACAACGGACCACGACCGCTACAATGAGCAGTTCTTC
TRBV12-3/TRBV12-4	.	few	TRBJ1-5	CASSSGGYVNQPQHF	TGTGCCAGCAGTTCGGGCGGCTATGTCAATCAGCCCCAGCATTTT